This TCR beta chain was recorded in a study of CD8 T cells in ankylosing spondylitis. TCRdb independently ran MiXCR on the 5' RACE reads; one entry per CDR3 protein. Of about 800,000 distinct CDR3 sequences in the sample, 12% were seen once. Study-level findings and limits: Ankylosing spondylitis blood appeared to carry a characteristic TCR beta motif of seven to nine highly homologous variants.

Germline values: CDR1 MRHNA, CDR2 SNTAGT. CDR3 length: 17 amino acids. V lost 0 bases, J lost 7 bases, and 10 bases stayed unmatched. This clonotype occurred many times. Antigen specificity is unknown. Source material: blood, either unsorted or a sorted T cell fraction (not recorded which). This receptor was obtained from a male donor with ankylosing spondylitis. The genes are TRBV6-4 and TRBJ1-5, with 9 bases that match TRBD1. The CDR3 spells CASSDSPRGQGGQPQHF. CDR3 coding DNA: TGTGCCAGCAGTGACTCCCCAAGGGGACAGGGTGGACAGCCCCAGCATTTT.